These 13 T cell receptor beta chains were sequenced from one sample in a study of blood T cell repertoires in COVID-19. Clones were read by immunoSEQ multiplex PCR, and TCRdb kept only the in-frame ones, dropping some. The sample has some 450,000 clones, approximately 90% seen once; the top ten hold 0.7% to 0.85%. Input material: peripheral blood. These receptors all come from a man between 18 and 35 years old with COVID-19, enrolled during active disease.

The chain is built from TRBV7-2 and TRBJ2-7; 8 bases are shared with TRBD2. Germline V gives CDR1 SGHTA, CDR2 FQGNSA. This CDR3 comprises 15 residues. J was trimmed by 2 bases and V by 10 bases; bases with no gene match: 13. The DNA of the CDR3 is TGTGCCACCACCTACGGAATGGGACTAGCCTACGAGCAGTACTTC. Translation gives CATTYGMGLAYEQYF.

The CDR3 reads CASSWGTGFYGYTF. The CDR3 DNA reads as TGTGCCAGCAGCTGGGGGACAGGTTTCTATGGCTACACCTTC. V and J are TRBV5-4 and TRBJ1-2; 8 positions agree with TRBD1. The CDR3 consists of 14 residues. Germline CDR1 reads SGHNT; CDR2 reads YYREEE (reference sequence). The V and J ends lost 3 bases and 4 bases, in that order; junction bases with no gene match: 5.

CDR3 nucleotide sequence: TGTGCCAGCAGTCCAACTCTCAGGGGGCATGGCTACACCTTC. As protein: CASSPTLRGHGYTF. This sequence joins TRBV28 and TRBJ1-2; 8 bases agree with TRBD1. Losses at the gene ends were 5 bases for V and 6 bases for J; bases not matched to a gene: 8. The CDR3 is made up of 14 amino acids. Germline assignment: CDR1 MDHEN and CDR2 SYDVKM.

The chain has TRBV7-9 and TRBJ1-1; 11 nucleotides align to TRBD1. V was clipped by 5 bases and J by 6 bases; unmatched bases: 8. This CDR3 is 15 amino acids long. Per the germline V gene, CDR1 is SEHNR and CDR2 is FQNEAQ (reference sequence). The CDR3 is CASSPRTGGVPEAFF. CDR3 DNA: TGTGCCAGCAGCCCTAGGACAGGGGGCGTTCCTGAAGCTTTCTTT.

J is TRBJ2-6 and V is TRBV7-9; 8 nucleotides line up with TRBD1. Germline values: CDR1 SEHNR, CDR2 FQNEAQ (reference sequence). Germline trimming cut 8 bases from V and 4 bases from J; bases unmatched to any gene: 16. This CDR3 region has 18 residues. Here the CDR3 DNA reads TGTGCCAGCCACCATCGAGGGACAGGACTGGCAGGGGCCAACGTCCTGACTTTC. Translation gives CASHHRGTGLAGANVLTF.

The genes are TRBV21-1 and TRBJ2-4; the tabulated D call, TRBD2, remains unverified against the DNA. TRBV21-1 is an annotated pseudogene. This CDR3 contains 15 residues. For the CDR3, the DNA is TGTGCCAGCAGCCCCCGGGGGGTAAGCAAAAACATTCAGTACTTC. As protein: CASSPRGVSKNIQYF.

This clone turned up a few times. The chain carries TRBV6-5 and TRBJ1-6; 11 nucleotides agree with TRBD1. The CDR3 is 14 residues long. Germline CDR1 MNHEY, CDR2 SVGAGI. The ends lost 6 bases at V and 7 bases at J; junction bases unmatched: 2. The CDR3, as DNA: TGTGCCAGCAGAGGGACAGGGGGAAATTCACCCCTCCACTTT. Its translation: CASRGTGGNSPLHF.

This clone showed up just once. This chain links TRBV12-3 or TRBV12-4 with TRBJ1-2, with D unclear. V lost 3 bases and J 5 bases, leaving 10 bases between the germline ends. This CDR3 comprises 13 residues. This chain's CDR3 is CASSLVPLYGYTF. The CDR3 coding sequence is TGTGCCAGCAGTTTGGTTCCCCTATATGGCTACACCTTC.

CDR3 sequence: CASSLYGGALRLRGYTF. The CDR3 coding sequence is TGTGCCAGCAGCTTGTATGGGGGGGCGCTCAGGTTACGCGGCTACACCTTC. The V call is TRBV5-6, the J call TRBJ1-2; D may be TRBD1 (6 bases). The V end was cut by 1 base, the J end by 8 bases, with 24 bases between. Germline CDR1 reads SGHDT; CDR2 reads YYEEEE. This CDR3 has 17 amino acids.

The chain couples TRBV7-9 to TRBJ1-5, with 8 positions matching TRBD1. CDR1 is SEHNR and CDR2 is FQNEAQ in the germline V gene (reference sequence). The CDR3 is 13 residues long. With 5 bases clipped from V and 9 bases from J, the junction kept 6 bases outside the gene matches. This CDR3 reads CASSGTGLGPQHF. DNA of the CDR3: TGTGCCAGCAGCGGGACAGGCCTTGGGCCCCAGCATTTT.

V usage is TRBV7-3 and J usage is TRBJ2-3; D perhaps matches TRBD2 (6 bases). The CDR3 consists of 17 residues. The V end lost 2 bases, the J end lost 3 bases, and 18 bases lay between the germline ends. The germline CDR1 and CDR2 sequences are SGHTA and FQGTGA. CDR3: CASSLFYRESRTDTQYF. CDR3 DNA sequence: TGTGCCAGCAGCTTATTTTACCGGGAGTCGCGGACAGATACGCAGTATTTT.

The gene calls are TRBV15 and TRBJ2-7; 7 bases map to TRBD2. The CDR3 has 15 amino acids. Trimming cost V 1 base and J 4 bases; bases outside gene matches: 7. From germline, CDR1 is LNHNV and CDR2 YYDKDF (reference sequence). The CDR3 loop reads CATSRGAGWRYEQYF. The CDR3 nucleotides are TGTGCCACCAGCAGAGGAGCGGGATGGCGGTACGAGCAGTACTTC.

This clone was seen just once. The V gene is TRBV7-9, the J gene TRBJ1-1; D perhaps matches TRBD1 (6 bases). With 3 bases removed from V and 6 bases from J, the gap between germline ends came to 14 bases. The CDR3 is 14 residues long. Germline V gives CDR1 SEHNR, CDR2 FQNEAQ (reference sequence). DNA of the CDR3: TGTGCCAGCAGCTTTTCCGGGACAATCGCTGAAGCTTTCTTT. Translation gives CASSFSGTIAEAFF.